The present entry profiles one T cell receptor beta chain with its context. Its cognate antigen has yet to be identified. No per-base quality is available; no much larger clone lies one base away. TCR CDR3 regions were amplified from genomic DNA by multiplex PCR using the deep immunoSEQ assay. Genomic DNA extracted from each cell subset was distributed evenly over all wells of several immunoSEQ 96-well plates, and each plate served as one replicate. For sorted subsets, about 0.2 ug genomic DNA, equal to 30,000 or so T cell genomes, was loaded into each replicate PCR. Purified libraries were quantified with a Qubit 3.0 fluorometer, sized on a Bioanalyzer 2100, and re-quantified with the KAPA Library Quantification kit. Every immunoSEQ 96-well plate was sequenced on a dedicated single-read 150-cycle Illumina NextSeq 550 flow cell. The paper's data handling went like this. Because only junctional sequences without quality scores were contained in the immunoSEQ output, filtering matching that applied to full-length reads could not be performed. To assign V/J genes and CDR3, sequences were annotated using PyIR, a Python wrapper for IgBLAST v1.9, with IMGT germline references. Reads were removed for weak V/J assignments (E-value above 1e-6), missing CDR3, stop codons, out-of-frame junctions, or ambiguous translated residues. A V3J clonotype was defined by an identical inferred V gene, J gene, and CDR3 amino acid sequence. Percentage overlap between repertoires was calculated by dividing the number of shared unique clonotypes by the size of the smaller repertoire. Three approaches were used to assess repertoire richness: RTK rarefaction, the Chao1 estimator, and Recon v2.1 estimates of unobserved clonotypes. OLGA was used to compute generation probabilities for all TCRbeta clonotypes that the gDNA method yielded from four donors. TCRdb stores this immuneACCESS table with in-frame sequences only. Part of the clones is absent; in the studies checked, under half of the shortfall reflects unresolved V genes, and no reason is known for the rest. From that table come the V and J calls and clone size; the DNA was used to work out D and trimming. The sample includes 1.5 million to 2.5 million clones, with approximately 95% observed a single time. The ten biggest clones cover roughly 1.2% of the sample.

The entry originates in a study of shared clonotypes between healthy human individuals (TCRdb year 2020). Background for the entire study: A few men and two women, aged 18 to 49 years, made up the cohort. Each donor's leukapheresis produced roughly between roughly 0.9 and 9 billion PBMCs. To estimate repertoire size and how much clonotypes are shared between individuals, the study performed deep sequencing of blood TCR repertoires from roughly five healthy adults. Per donor, three plates each were used for CD4 naive and CD4 memory, two for CD8 naive, and one for CD8 memory. To increase sequencing depth and limit assay-specific biases, TCR repertoire library preparation and sequencing were carried out by different laboratories using diverse techniques. Results and caveats for the whole study, not just this receptor: Compared with non-shared clonotypes, clonotypes shared by all four sorted-subset donors had higher generation probabilities. Because the study included only a small number of donors, the genetic and exposure-history diversity represented was limited. Across a handful of donors, approximately 5% of naive CD4, over 3% of naive CD8, 2.3% of memory CD4, and 0.3% to 0.45% of memory CD8 clonotypes were shared. Sampling was restricted to blood, and TCR repertoires in tissue are likely to differ from TCR repertoires in blood. Naive subsets generally had larger estimated clonotype richness than memory subsets did. Rarefaction of sorted-subset datasets indicated incomplete sequencing despite the large sequencing depth. Pairwise subsampling indicated that sequencing depth was expected to affect the degree of clonotype sharing among donors.

Trimming takes 6 bases from V and 3 bases from J, and the germline ends sit 6 bases apart. Sequences SGDLS (CDR1) and YYNGEE (CDR2) are obtained from the germline V gene. The CDR3 runs 12 residues from the cysteine to the phenylalanine. Only CDR3 DNA remains: 36 bases, in frame from the first base. CD8 naive samples consisted of CD45RO-negative cells that were positively selected for CCR7, yielding a CD45RA+CCR7+ population without TemRA cells. The donors were healthy, HIV-negative adults with no recently reported acute infections or vaccinations. Every donor was a Caucasian adult living in Nashville, Tennessee, USA. After blood collection by leukapheresis, PBMCs were isolated using Ficoll-Histopaque density gradient centrifugation and then cryopreserved in the vapor phase of liquid nitrogen. Analytical flow cytometry was used to check the purity and quantity of every magnetically sorted T cell population. From each sorted fraction, genomic DNA was isolated and quantified by UV absorbance on a Nanodrop 2000c.

Recombination linked TRBV9 to TRBJ2-2; no D gene call is confident. The clonotype originates from a man younger than 30 in good health. Sequenced sample: naive CD8+ T cells sorted from blood. What the cell subset or site label conveys for this sample: CD45RA+CCR7+. The nucleotide sequence is given as TGTGCCAGCAATTTGGACACCGGGGAGCTGTTTTTT. Its protein product is CASNLDTGELFF.